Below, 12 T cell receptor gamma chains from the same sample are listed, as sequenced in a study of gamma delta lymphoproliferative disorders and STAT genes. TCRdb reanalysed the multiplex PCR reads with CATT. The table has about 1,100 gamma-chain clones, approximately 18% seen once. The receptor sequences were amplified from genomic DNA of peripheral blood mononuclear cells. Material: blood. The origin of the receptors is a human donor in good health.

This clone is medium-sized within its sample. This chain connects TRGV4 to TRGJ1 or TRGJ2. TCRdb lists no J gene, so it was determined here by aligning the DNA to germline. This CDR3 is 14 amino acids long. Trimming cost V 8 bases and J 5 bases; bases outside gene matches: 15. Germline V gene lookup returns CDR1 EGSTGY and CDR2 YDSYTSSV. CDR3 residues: CATSVTRPNYKKLF. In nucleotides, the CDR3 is TGTGCCACCTCGGTAACTCGACCAAATTATAAGAAACTCTTT.

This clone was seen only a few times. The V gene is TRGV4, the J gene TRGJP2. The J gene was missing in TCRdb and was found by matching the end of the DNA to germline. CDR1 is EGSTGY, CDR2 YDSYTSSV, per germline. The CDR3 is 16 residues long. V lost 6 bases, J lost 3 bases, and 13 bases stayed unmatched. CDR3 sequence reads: CATWMGDKGSDWIKTF. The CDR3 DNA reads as TGTGCCACCTGGATGGGCGACAAGGGTAGTGATTGGATCAAGACGTTT.

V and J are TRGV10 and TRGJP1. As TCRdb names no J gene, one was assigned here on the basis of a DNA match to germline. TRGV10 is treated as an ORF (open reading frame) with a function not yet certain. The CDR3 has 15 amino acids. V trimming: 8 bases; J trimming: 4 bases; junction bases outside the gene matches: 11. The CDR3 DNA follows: TGTGCTGCGTGGGATTTTGGGGTCACTGGTTGGTTCAAGATATTT. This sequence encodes CAAWDFGVTGWFKIF.

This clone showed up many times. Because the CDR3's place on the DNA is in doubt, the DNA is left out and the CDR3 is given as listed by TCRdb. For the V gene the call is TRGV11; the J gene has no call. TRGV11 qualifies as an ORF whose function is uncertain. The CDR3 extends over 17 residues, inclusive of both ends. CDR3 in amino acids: CTTVPAGSYTTGWFKIF.

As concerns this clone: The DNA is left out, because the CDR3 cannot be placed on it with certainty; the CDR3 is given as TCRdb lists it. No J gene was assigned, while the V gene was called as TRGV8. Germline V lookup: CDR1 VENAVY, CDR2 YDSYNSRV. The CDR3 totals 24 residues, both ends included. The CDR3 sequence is CATWDSGGWKRIIIRNSLAVEQHF.

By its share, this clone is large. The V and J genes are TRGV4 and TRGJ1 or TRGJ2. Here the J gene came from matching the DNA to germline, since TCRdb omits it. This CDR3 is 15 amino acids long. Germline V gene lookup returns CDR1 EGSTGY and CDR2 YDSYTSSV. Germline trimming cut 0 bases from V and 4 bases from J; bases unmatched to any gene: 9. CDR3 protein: CATWDGLGVYYKKLF. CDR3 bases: TGTGCCACCTGGGATGGGCTCGGAGTGTATTATAAGAAACTCTTT.

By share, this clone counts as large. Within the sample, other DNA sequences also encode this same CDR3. The DNA of the CDR3 is TGTGCCACCTGGGACAGGCCTTGTTATAAGAAACTCTTT. It yields the protein CATWDRPCYKKLF. The J gene is TRGJ1 or TRGJ2, the V gene TRGV3. The J gene was missing in TCRdb and was found by matching the end of the DNA to germline. From germline, CDR1 is VTNTFY and CDR2 YDVSTARD (reference sequence). CDR3 length: 13 residues. V trimming: 0 bases; J trimming: 6 bases; junction bases outside the gene matches: 5.

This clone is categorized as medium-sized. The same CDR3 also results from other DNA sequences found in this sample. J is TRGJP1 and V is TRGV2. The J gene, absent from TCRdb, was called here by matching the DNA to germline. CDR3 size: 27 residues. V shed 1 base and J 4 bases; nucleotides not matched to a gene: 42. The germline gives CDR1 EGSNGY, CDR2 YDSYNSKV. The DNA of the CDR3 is TGTGCCACCTGGGACGGCCCTCGATCGCCCATACCACTCCACTTTGGAACTCCGGTGGGCACTGGTTGGTTCAAGATATTT. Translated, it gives CATWDGPRSPIPLHFGTPVGTGWFKIF.

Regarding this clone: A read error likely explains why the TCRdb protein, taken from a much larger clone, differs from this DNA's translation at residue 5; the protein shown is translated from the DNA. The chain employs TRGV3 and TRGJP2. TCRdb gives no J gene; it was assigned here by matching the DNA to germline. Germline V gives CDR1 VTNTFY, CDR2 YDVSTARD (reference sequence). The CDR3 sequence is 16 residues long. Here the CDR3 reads CATWGRFYSSDWIKTF. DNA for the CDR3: TGTGCCACCTGGGGCAGGTTCTATAGTAGTGATTGGATCAAGACGTTT.

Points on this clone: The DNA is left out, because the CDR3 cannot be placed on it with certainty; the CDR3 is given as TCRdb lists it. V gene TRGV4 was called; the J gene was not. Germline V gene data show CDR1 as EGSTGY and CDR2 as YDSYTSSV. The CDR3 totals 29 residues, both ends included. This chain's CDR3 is CAILLKMTLESITVPPGMGDKGSDWIKTF.

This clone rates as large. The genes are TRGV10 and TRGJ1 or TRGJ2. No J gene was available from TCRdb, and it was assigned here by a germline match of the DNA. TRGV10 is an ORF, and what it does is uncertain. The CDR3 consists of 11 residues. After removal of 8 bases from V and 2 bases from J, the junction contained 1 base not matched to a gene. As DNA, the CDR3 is TGTGCTGCGTGGGATTATTATAAGAAACTCTTT. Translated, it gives CAAWDYYKKLF.

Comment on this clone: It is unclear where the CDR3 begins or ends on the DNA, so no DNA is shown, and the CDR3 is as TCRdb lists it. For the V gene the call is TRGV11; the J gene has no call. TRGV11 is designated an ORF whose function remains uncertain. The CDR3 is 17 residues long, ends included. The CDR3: CTTVPAGLGPTGWFKIF.